The 6 T cell receptor beta chains presented below share a single source sample, sequenced in a study of T-cell memory formation after mild COVID-19. One entry per CDR3 protein results from TCRdb running MiXCR on the 5' RACE reads. The sample has around 250,000 distinct CDR3 sequences, approximately 10% seen once; the top ten hold 20% to 25%. The sequencing sample was made of PBMCs or a T cell subset sorted from them (not recorded which). The receptors were gathered from a man between 18 and 29 years old who had mild COVID-19 (a few samples of this study predate the infection). Cell type and time point are not known.

This clonotype was seen only a few times. The V call is TRBV20-1, the J call TRBJ2-1, with TRBD1 matching over 7 bases. There are 15 residues in the CDR3. Trimming removed 4 bases from V and 2 bases from J; junction bases left unmatched: 8. Germline CDR1 reads DFQATT; CDR2 reads SNEGSKA (reference sequence). The chain's CDR3 is CSAMGKGGTYNEQFF. The CDR3, as DNA: TGCAGTGCTATGGGGAAAGGGGGCACCTACAATGAGCAGTTCTTC.

This clonotype was seen ten or more times. The chain carries TRBV27 and TRBJ2-2, with D hard to call. Germline CDR1 MNHEY, CDR2 SMNVEV (reference sequence). CDR3 length: 13 amino acids. Trimming shortened V by 3 bases and J by 6 bases, and 8 bases separated the two germline ends. The CDR3 region has the DNA TGTGCCAGCAGTTTTGGAGAGGCCGGGGAGCTGTTTTTT. It translates to CASSFGEAGELFF.

This clonotype showed up just a few times. The rearrangement joins TRBV7-2 to TRBJ2-7; perhaps D is TRBD1 or TRBD2 (5 bases each). CDR3 length: 15 amino acids. CDR1 is SGHTA and CDR2 is FQGNSA in the germline V gene. Trimming left V 1 base short and J 7 bases short, with 17 bases between. The CDR3 DNA is TGTGCCAGCAGCTTAGAGTCAGGGACCCTGACGGAGCAGTACTTC. Protein product: CASSLESGTLTEQYF.

The chain links TRBV28 to TRBJ1-4, with no clear D. The CDR3 has 18 amino acids. Germline loops: CDR1 MDHEN, CDR2 SYDVKM. V lost 1 base to trimming and J lost 0 bases, with 15 bases between them. The CDR3 nucleotides read TGTGCCAGCAGTTTATATCTAAGTCCTAGGGCAACTAATGAAAAACTGTTTTTT. It is translated as CASSLYLSPRATNEKLFF.

V usage is TRBV7-6 and J usage is TRBJ2-2, with 10 bases aligning to TRBD1. The trim removed 5 bases at V and 7 bases at J, leaving 7 bases unmatched. The CDR3 contains 15 residues. Germline CDR1 reads SGHVS; CDR2 reads FNYEAQ. CDR3 sequence: CASSPGQGGVGELFF. In nucleotides, the CDR3 is TGTGCCAGCAGCCCCGGACAGGGGGGGGTCGGGGAGCTGTTTTTT.

The chain employs TRBV20-1 and TRBJ2-3; TRBD2 agrees at 9 bases. The CDR3 spans 13 residues. Germline V lookup: CDR1 DFQATT, CDR2 SNEGSKA (reference sequence). Trimming cost V 4 bases and J 7 bases; bases outside gene matches: 6. CDR3 residues: CSATRTSANTQYF. DNA for the CDR3: TGCAGTGCTACCAGGACTAGCGCAAATACGCAGTATTTT.